One sample yielded the 24 T cell receptor beta chains listed below, sequenced in a study of blood T cell repertoires in COVID-19 (dated by TCRdb to 2018 to 2021). Libraries were made using the immunoSEQ multiplex PCR assay. TCRdb carries this immuneACCESS record with in-frame sequences only. Its versions omit some clonotypes, under half of them owing to an unresolved V gene in the studies checked, with the rest unexplained. The sample table records tens of thousands of clones; approximately 84% of these occur just once. The top ten constitute 28% of the sample. What was sequenced was peripheral blood. The source of these receptors is a human donor in a cohort sampled during active COVID-19.

This clone came up a few times. The genes are TRBV19 and TRBJ1-2; D gene uncertain. The germline V gene encodes CDR1 LNHDA and CDR2 SQIVND (reference sequence). This CDR3 has 11 amino acids. The V gene lost 9 bases and the J gene lost 5 bases, with 10 bases spanning the gap. The CDR3 DNA follows: TGTGCCAGCAACACAGATTATGGCTACACCTTC. This sequence encodes CASNTDYGYTF.

The V gene is TRBV20-1, the J gene TRBJ2-3, with a tentative D call TRBD2 (7 bases). Per the germline V gene, CDR1 is DFQATT and CDR2 is SNEGSKA (reference sequence). The CDR3 length is 11 residues. Trimming removed 2 bases from V and 10 bases from J, with 10 bases in between. Here the CDR3 DNA reads TGCAGTGCTAGATCCGGGGGGCCGCAGTATTTT. It translates to CSARSGGPQYF.

The chain joins TRBV29-1 to TRBJ1-2; D gene unclear. Between the trimmed V and J ends, which lost 7 bases and 7 bases, there was a span of 13 bases. Germline CDR1 SQVTM, CDR2 ANQGSEA. The CDR3 consists of 11 residues. CDR3 sequence: CSALMGSGYTF. The CDR3 coding sequence is TGCAGCGCGCTGATGGGCTCTGGCTACACCTTC.

The table lists this clone with a few counts. The chain has TRBV9 and TRBJ1-6, with D maybe TRBD1 (5 bases). V lost 2 bases and J 10 bases, leaving 10 bases between the germline ends. The germline V gene encodes CDR1 SGDLS and CDR2 YYNGEE. This CDR3 comprises 13 residues. The CDR3 is CASSVGDSSPLHF. CDR3 coding DNA: TGTGCCAGCAGCGTGGGGGACTCATCACCCCTCCACTTT.

The chain recombines TRBV4-1 with TRBJ2-3, with D perhaps matching TRBD2 (7 bases). CDR3 length: 15 amino acids. The germline V gene encodes CDR1 MGHRA and CDR2 YSYEKL. V was shortened by 1 base and J by 1 base, with 9 bases between the two germline ends. The CDR3 region is CASSQGGGRTDTQYF. CDR3 coding DNA: TGCGCCAGCAGCCAAGGCGGGGGCCGCACAGATACGCAGTATTTT.

V usage is TRBV27 and J usage is TRBJ1-6, with D possibly TRBD1 on 6 matching bases. The CDR3 sequence is 16 residues long. V lost 2 bases, J lost 7 bases, and 15 bases lay in between. Germline V CDR1 and CDR2: MNHEY, SMNVEV (reference sequence). CDR3 residues: CASSLRGTRGNSPLHF. The DNA for the CDR3 is TGTGCCAGCAGTTTAAGGGGTACGAGGGGGAATTCACCCCTCCACTTT.

The rearrangement links TRBV11-3 to TRBJ2-4; TRBD2 is a possible D gene (6 bases). V was trimmed by 2 bases and J by 5 bases, leaving 10 bases between them. This CDR3 has 14 residues. Germline CDR1 and CDR2: SGHNT and YENEEA. The CDR3 loop is CASSLREEENIQYF. In DNA, the CDR3 is TGTGCCAGCAGCTTAAGGGAGGAAGAAAACATTCAGTACTTC.

V gene TRBV19 combines with J gene TRBJ1-5, with D maybe TRBD1 (5 bases). The V gene lost 4 bases and the J gene lost 1 base, with 11 bases spanning the gap. The CDR3 consists of 15 residues. CDR1 and CDR2 from the germline V gene are LNHDA and SQIVND (reference sequence). CDR3 sequence reads: CASSTHKGSNQPQHF. The CDR3 bases are TGTGCCAGTAGTACGCACAAGGGGAGCAATCAGCCCCAGCATTTT.

The CDR3 spells CASSLGGFMQEKLFF. In DNA, the CDR3 is TGTGCCAGCAGCCTCGGAGGGTTTATGCAGGAAAAACTGTTTTTT. The genes are TRBV7-9 and TRBJ1-4; D gene ambiguous. CDR1 and CDR2 (germline): SEHNR, FQNEAQ (reference sequence). The CDR3 covers 15 residues. Trimming removed 5 bases at V and 8 bases at J, with 18 bases between. The full variable domain, rest sourced from reference TRBV7-9 and TRBJ1-4, is DTGVSQNPRHKITKRGQNVTFRCDPISEHNRLYWYRQTLGQGPEFLTYFQNEAQLEKSRLLSDRFSAERPKGSFSTLEIQRTEQGDSAMYLCASSLGGFMQEKLFFGSGTQLSVL.

The chain combines TRBV19 with TRBJ2-2; 8 bases line up with TRBD2. Germline V CDR1 and CDR2: LNHDA, SQIVND (reference sequence). Germline trimming cut 7 bases from V and 8 bases from J; bases unmatched to any gene: 6. CDR3 length: 13 residues. The CDR3 protein is CASNSGAWGELFF. CDR3 DNA: TGTGCCAGTAATAGCGGGGCCTGGGGGGAGCTGTTTTTT. Drawing the rest from reference TRBV19 and TRBJ2-2, the complete variable domain is DGGITQSPKYLFRKEGQNVTLSCEQNLNHDAMYWYRQDPGQGLRLIYYSQIVNDFQKGDIAEGYSVSREKKESFPLTVTSAQKNPTAFYLCASNSGAWGELFFGEGSRLTVL.

J is TRBJ2-7 and V is TRBV7-8, with 8 bases matching TRBD1. This CDR3 region has 15 residues. Losses at the gene ends were 4 bases for V and 0 bases for J; bases not matched to a gene: 5. In germline, CDR1 is SGHVS, CDR2 FQNEAQ. The CDR3 reads CASSWDRTSSYEQYF. CDR3 DNA sequence: TGTGCCAGCAGCTGGGACAGGACGAGCTCCTACGAGCAGTACTTC.

The sample holds a few counts of this clone. This chain joins TRBV28 and TRBJ1-5; a possible D gene is TRBD1 (6 bases). The germline gives CDR1 MDHEN, CDR2 SYDVKM. The germline V and J ends were trimmed by 7 bases and 6 bases, with 16 bases remaining between them. This CDR3 spans 14 amino acids. The DNA of the CDR3 is TGTGCCAGCACTCCCCCCGCCAGGGGTCAGCCCCAGCATTTT. It specifies CASTPPARGQPQHF.

This chain connects TRBV9 to TRBJ2-6, with 7 nucleotides matching TRBD1. This CDR3 comprises 17 residues. Germline CDR1 reads SGDLS; CDR2 reads YYNGEE. V lost 7 bases and J lost 0; bases outside the gene matches: 10. This chain's CDR3 is CASESWDRSSGANVLTF. The DNA of the CDR3 is TGTGCCAGCGAATCGTGGGACAGAAGCTCTGGGGCCAACGTCCTGACTTTC.

This chain joins TRBV4-3 and TRBJ2-2; 10 nucleotides align to TRBD2. The J segment lost 5 bases and the V segment lost 4 bases, leaving 4 bases of the junction unmatched. Germline V gives CDR1 LGHNA, CDR2 YSLEER. The CDR3 loop spans 15 amino acids. CDR3 DNA sequence: TGCGCCAGCAGCCCTAGCGGGGGACGGACCGGGGAGCTGTTTTTT. Its protein product is CASSPSGGRTGELFF.

The chain couples TRBV6-5 to TRBJ2-3; no clear D gene. Germline V gives CDR1 MNHEY, CDR2 SVGAGI. Trimming took 0 bases from V and 0 from J, leaving 4 bases between them. The CDR3 has 14 amino acids. CDR3 loop: CASSYSASTDTQYF. CDR3 in DNA: TGTGCCAGCAGTTACTCGGCTAGCACAGATACGCAGTATTTT.

The chain combines TRBV18 with TRBJ2-2; D is unclear. V was pared by 6 bases and J by 2 bases, with 10 bases between. The CDR3 has 14 amino acids. Germline V gene sequence: CDR1 KGHSH, CDR2 LQKENI. Written as DNA, the CDR3 is TGTGCCAGCTCGTCTGGTAGCAACACCGGGGAGCTGTTTTTT. Encoded protein: CASSSGSNTGELFF.

V usage is TRBV9 and J usage is TRBJ2-6, with D perhaps TRBD2 (6 bases). The CDR3 totals 17 residues. CDR1 is SGDLS, CDR2 YYNGEE, per germline. V was clipped by 0 bases and J by 0 bases, with 10 bases between them. In DNA form, the CDR3 reads TGTGCCAGCAGCGTAGTGCGGCGGGGCTCTGGGGCCAACGTCCTGACTTTC. Its protein product is CASSVVRRGSGANVLTF.

The table lists this clone with a count of one. The chain has TRBV5-5 and TRBJ2-5; tentatively, D is TRBD2 (7 bases). Trimming removed 4 bases from V and 1 base from J, with 14 bases in between. Germline V gene data show CDR1 as SGHKS and CDR2 as YYEKEE (reference sequence). The CDR3 consists of 15 residues. The CDR3 is CASSGGGGGQETQYF. The CDR3 bases are TGTGCCAGCAGCGGGGGAGGGGGAGGCCAAGAGACCCAGTACTTC.

The chain is built from TRBV7-2 and TRBJ2-1; 7 nucleotides line up with TRBD1. The V gene end was trimmed by 4 bases and the J gene end by 8 bases; junction bases not matched to a gene: 11. CDR3 length equals 15 residues. Germline loops: CDR1 SGHTA, CDR2 FQGNSA. The CDR3 nucleotides are TGTGCCAGCAGCTCCTTCCTCGGGACAGCTTATGAGCAGTTCTTC. This translates into CASSSFLGTAYEQFF.

In its sample, this clone was seen once. The rearrangement uses TRBV9 and TRBJ2-1; D perhaps matches TRBD2 (6 bases). The CDR3 totals 15 residues. V gave up 0 bases and J gave up 5 bases, with 12 bases separating them. Germline loops: CDR1 SGDLS, CDR2 YYNGEE. CDR3 nucleotide sequence: TGTGCCAGCAGCGTAGACGTGGGGGGAAACAATGAGCAGTTCTTC. Its protein is CASSVDVGGNNEQFF. The full variable domain, completed using reference TRBV9 and TRBJ2-1, is DSGVTQTPKHLITATGQRVTLRCSPRSGDLSVYWYQQSLDQGLQFLIQYYNGEERAKGNILERFSAQQFPDLHSELNLSSLELGDSALYFCASSVDVGGNNEQFFGPGTRLTVL.

The V gene is TRBV3-1 (or the pseudogene TRBV3-2), the J gene TRBJ1-1; D unclear. The germline V and J ends were trimmed by 6 bases and 10 bases, with 12 bases remaining between them. Germline lookup yields CDR1 LGHDT and CDR2 YNNKEL (reference sequence). The CDR3 consists of 11 residues. Here the CDR3 reads CASSSGSAAFF. The CDR3 nucleotides read TGTGCCAGCAGTAGTGGTTCCGCAGCTTTCTTT.

The chain employs TRBV5-1 and TRBJ2-3; 9 bases fit TRBD2. Unmatched junction bases numbered 9, after V lost 4 bases and J lost 3 bases. There are 16 residues in the CDR3. Germline CDR1 and CDR2: SGHRS and YFSETQ. The CDR3 DNA reads as TGCGCCAGCAGCCCTTTCGCGGGGGGGCCGACAGATACGCAGTATTTT. It specifies CASSPFAGGPTDTQYF.

The chain is built from TRBV13 and TRBJ2-7, with a possible D match to TRBD2 (5 bases). This CDR3 has 13 amino acids. Germline lookup yields CDR1 PRHDT and CDR2 FYEKMQ (reference sequence). Trimming cost V 6 bases and J 3 bases, with 12 bases left between them. CDR3 sequence (DNA): TGTGCCAGCAGTTCCCCCGGGGACTACGAGCAGTACTTC. It translates to CASSSPGDYEQYF.

The chain is built from TRBV27 and TRBJ2-7, with 7 bases that match TRBD1. This CDR3 comprises 13 residues. Trimming took 0 bases from V and 5 from J; bases not matched to a gene: 1. Per the germline V gene, CDR1 is MNHEY and CDR2 is SMNVEV (reference sequence). The CDR3 here is CASSLSGQNEQYF. The CDR3 region has the DNA TGTGCCAGCAGTTTATCGGGACAGAACGAGCAGTACTTC.